This TCR beta chain came from a study of a mutant IDH1 vaccine in newly diagnosed glioma. TCRdb keeps only in-frame clones here, not all; method: immunoSEQ multiplex PCR. The sample comprises 75,000 to 85,000 clones, roughly 90% of which are singletons, and roughly 0.5% rests with the top ten. Time point indicated: week 5, during vaccination. Doses consisted of 300 ug of mutant IDH1 20-mer peptide each, paired with topical imiquimod. As for this clone: As yet, its antigen is unknown.

V lost 7 bases to trimming and J lost 7 bases, with 13 bases between them. The germline CDR1 and CDR2 sequences are SGHTA and FQGTGA. There are 13 residues in the CDR3. V is TRBV7-3 and J is TRBJ2-2; D not certain. The sequence was obtained from a woman aged 45-65 years with glioma. The material was PBMCs, obtained from a glioma patient whose treatment included an IDH1 peptide vaccine. The CDR3 spells CASKETLGGELFF. The CDR3 DNA reads as TGTGCCAGCAAAGAGACCCTGGGCGGGGAGCTGTTTTTT.